This T cell receptor (beta chain) came from a study of blood T cell repertoires in COVID-19. Original data processing: Nucleated cell number was recorded as an estimate derived from reference gene primer amplification. Here immunoSEQ multiplex PCR was the method, and the copy in TCRdb shows in-frame clones only, minus some. That table is the source of V, J and clone size, and D and trimming were worked out from the DNA. The sample lists some 35,000 clones, 80% to 90% seen once, with 14% to 15% in the top ten. Trimming removed 4 bases from V and 0 bases from J, with 15 bases in between. This CDR3 spans 16 amino acids. The V gene's germline CDR1 is SGHVS and CDR2 FNYEAQ.

Sequencing was carried out using peripheral blood. The receptor was derived from a man in his sixties with active COVID-19. The rearrangement uses TRBV7-6 and TRBJ2-5; possible D gene TRBD1, 6 bases. CDR3 coding DNA: TGTGCCAGCAGCTCCCAACTTGGACAGAACCAAGAGACCCAGTACTTC. This sequence encodes CASSSQLGQNQETQYF.